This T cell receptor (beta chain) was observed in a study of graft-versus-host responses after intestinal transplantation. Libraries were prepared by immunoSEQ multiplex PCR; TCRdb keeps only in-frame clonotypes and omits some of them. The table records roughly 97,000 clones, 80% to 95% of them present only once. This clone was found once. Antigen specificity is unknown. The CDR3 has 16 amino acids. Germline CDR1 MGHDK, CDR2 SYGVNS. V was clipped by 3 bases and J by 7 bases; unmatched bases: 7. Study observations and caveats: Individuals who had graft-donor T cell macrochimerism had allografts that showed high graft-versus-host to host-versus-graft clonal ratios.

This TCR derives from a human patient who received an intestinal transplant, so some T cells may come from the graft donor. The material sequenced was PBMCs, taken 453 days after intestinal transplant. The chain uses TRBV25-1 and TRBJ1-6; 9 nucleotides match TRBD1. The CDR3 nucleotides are TGTGCCAGCAGTGACCCCGGGACAGGGCCCAATTCACCCCTCCACTTT. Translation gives CASSDPGTGPNSPLHF. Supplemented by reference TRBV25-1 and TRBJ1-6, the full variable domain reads EADIYQTPRYLVIGTGKKITLECSQTMGHDKMYWYQQDPGMELHLIHYSYGVNSTEKGDLSSESTVSRIRTEHFPLTLESARPSHTSQYLCASSDPGTGPNSPLHFGNGTRLTVT.